This TCR beta chain emerged from a study of T cell responses to AZD1222 COVID-19 vaccine. This clone occurred a few times. Its matching antigen is unknown. In germline, CDR1 is MDHEN, CDR2 SYDVKM. J gave up 9 bases and V 5 bases, and 10 bases lay outside the gene matches. The CDR3 consists of 15 residues. Study outcomes and limitations: Clonal diversity was possibly underestimated; the donors were predominantly white British and more often female. Reportedly, close to half of spike-specific TCRs are directed against unmutated variant regions.

The repertoire was sequenced with immunoSEQ multiplex PCR; TCRdb's copy has only in-frame clones and lacks some. The data hold some 100,000 clones, with approximately 85% observed a single time. The source of this sequence is an adult in good health. The material sequenced was peripheral blood, taken on day 0 of MenACWY control vaccination. The chain carries TRBV28 and TRBJ2-1, with TRBD2 matching over 10 bases. The CDR3 region is CASSILAGSHGEQFF. The DNA of the CDR3 is TGTGCCAGCAGTATACTAGCGGGAAGCCACGGTGAGCAGTTCTTC.